Reported below is one T cell receptor (beta chain). This specimen belongs to a study of T-cell memory formation after mild COVID-19. TCRdb passed the 5' RACE reads through MiXCR, listing each CDR3 protein once. The sample includes hundreds of thousands of distinct CDR3 sequences, nearly 25% seen only once; the top ten take about 12%. Trimming cost V 3 bases and J 12 bases, with 23 bases left between them. The CDR3 has 15 residues. Germline assignment: CDR1 LGHDT and CDR2 YNNKEL (reference sequence). Sequenced material: PBMCs or a T cell subset sorted from them (not recorded which). This clonotype was sampled from an adult woman who had mild COVID-19 (a few samples of this study predate the infection). Cell type and time point are not known. The chain links TRBV3-1 to TRBJ1-1, with D possibly matching TRBD1 (5 bases). The CDR3 coding sequence is TGTGCCAGCAGCCAGCGAGGGGTAGAATTCGAACGGACTTTCTTT. Amino acids: CASSQRGVEFERTFF.